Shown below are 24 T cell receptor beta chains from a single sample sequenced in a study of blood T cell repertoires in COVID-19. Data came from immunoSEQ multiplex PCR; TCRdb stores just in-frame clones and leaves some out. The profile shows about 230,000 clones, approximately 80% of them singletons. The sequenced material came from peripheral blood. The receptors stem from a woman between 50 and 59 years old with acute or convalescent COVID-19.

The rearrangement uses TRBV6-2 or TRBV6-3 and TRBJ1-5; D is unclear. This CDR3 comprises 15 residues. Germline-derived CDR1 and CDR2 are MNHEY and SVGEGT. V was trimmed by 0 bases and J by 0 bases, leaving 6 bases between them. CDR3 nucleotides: TGTGCCAGCAGTTACTCTGGCCTTAGCAATCAGCCCCAGCATTTT. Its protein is CASSYSGLSNQPQHF.

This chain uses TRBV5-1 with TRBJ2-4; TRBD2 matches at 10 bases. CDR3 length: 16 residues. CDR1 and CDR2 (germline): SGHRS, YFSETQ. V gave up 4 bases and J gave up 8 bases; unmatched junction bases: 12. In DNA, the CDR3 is TGCGCCAGCAGCACCTCTAGCGGGAGTCTCGTGGACATTCAGTACTTC. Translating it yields CASSTSSGSLVDIQYF.

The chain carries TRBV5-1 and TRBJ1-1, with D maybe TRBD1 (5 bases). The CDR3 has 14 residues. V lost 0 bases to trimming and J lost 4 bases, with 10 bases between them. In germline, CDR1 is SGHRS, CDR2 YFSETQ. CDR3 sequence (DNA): TGCGCCAGCAGCTTGGCTGGGGGGAGCACTGAAGCTTTCTTT. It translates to CASSLAGGSTEAFF.

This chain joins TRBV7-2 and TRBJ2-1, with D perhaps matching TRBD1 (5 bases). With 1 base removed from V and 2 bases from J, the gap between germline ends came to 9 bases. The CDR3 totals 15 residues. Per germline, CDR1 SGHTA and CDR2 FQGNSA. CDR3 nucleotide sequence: TGTGCCAGCAGCTTAGAAGGGGCCGCCTACAATGAGCAGTTCTTC. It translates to CASSLEGAAYNEQFF.

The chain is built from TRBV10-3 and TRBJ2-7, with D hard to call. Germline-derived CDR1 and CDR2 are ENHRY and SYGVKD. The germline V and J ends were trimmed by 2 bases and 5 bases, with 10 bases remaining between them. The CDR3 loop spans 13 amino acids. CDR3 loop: CAISEDRGNEQYF. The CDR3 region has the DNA TGTGCCATCAGTGAGGATAGAGGCAACGAGCAGTACTTC.

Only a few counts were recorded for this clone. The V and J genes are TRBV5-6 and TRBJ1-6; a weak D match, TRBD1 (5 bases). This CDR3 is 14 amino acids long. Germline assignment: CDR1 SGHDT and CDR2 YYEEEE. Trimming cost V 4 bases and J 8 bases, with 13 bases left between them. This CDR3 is CASSRTDKYSPLHF. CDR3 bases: TGTGCCAGCAGCCGGACGGACAAATATTCACCCCTCCACTTT. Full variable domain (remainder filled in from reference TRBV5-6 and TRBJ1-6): DAGVTQSPTHLIKTRGQQVTLRCSPKSGHDTVSWYQQALGQGPQFIFQYYEEEERQRGNFPDRFSGHQFPNYSSELNVNALLLGDSALYLCASSRTDKYSPLHFGNGTRLTVT.

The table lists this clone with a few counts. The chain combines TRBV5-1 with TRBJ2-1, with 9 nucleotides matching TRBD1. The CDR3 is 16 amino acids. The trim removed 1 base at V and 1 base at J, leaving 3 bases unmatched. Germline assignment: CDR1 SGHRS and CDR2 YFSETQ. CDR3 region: CASSLLTGGSYNEQFF. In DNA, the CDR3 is TGCGCCAGCAGCTTGTTGACAGGGGGATCCTACAATGAGCAGTTCTTC.

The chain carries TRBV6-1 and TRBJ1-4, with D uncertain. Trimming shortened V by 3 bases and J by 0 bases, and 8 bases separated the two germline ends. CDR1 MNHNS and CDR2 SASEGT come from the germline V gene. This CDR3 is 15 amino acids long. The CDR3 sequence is CASSEGSATNEKLFF. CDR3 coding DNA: TGTGCCAGCAGTGAGGGGAGTGCAACTAATGAAAAACTGTTTTTT.

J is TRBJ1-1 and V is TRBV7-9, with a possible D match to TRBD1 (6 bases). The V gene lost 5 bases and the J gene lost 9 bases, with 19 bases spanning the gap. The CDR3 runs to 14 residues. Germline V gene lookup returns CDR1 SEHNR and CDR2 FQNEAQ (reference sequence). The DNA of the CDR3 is TGTGCCAGCAGCCCTCGAACGGTCCGGGACAAAGCTTTCTTT. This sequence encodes CASSPRTVRDKAFF.

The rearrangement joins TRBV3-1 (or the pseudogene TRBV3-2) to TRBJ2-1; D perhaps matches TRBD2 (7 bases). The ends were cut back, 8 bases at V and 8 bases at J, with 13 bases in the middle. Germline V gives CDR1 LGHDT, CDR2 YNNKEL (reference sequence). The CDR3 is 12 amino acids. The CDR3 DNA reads TGTGCCAGCGGGGGGGCCGTCGATGAGCAGTTCTTC. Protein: CASGGAVDEQFF.

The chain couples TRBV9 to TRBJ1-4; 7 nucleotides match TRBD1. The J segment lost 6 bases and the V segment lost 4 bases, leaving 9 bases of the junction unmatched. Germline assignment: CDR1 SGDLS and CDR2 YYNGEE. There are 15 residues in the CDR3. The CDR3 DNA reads TGTGCCAGCAGCTCCCGACAGGGTGGGGATGAAAAACTGTTTTTT. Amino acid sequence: CASSSRQGGDEKLFF.

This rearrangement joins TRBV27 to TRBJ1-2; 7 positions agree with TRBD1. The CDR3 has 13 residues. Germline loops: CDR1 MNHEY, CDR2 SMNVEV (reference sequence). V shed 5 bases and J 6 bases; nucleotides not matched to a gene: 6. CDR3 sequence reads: CASSRTGTNGYTF. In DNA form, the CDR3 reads TGTGCCAGCAGTCGGACAGGTACCAATGGCTACACCTTC.

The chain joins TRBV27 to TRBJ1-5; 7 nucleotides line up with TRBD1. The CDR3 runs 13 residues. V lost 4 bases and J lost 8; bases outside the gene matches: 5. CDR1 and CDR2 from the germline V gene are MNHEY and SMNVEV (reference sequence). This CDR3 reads CASSSETGKPQHF. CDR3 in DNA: TGTGCCAGCAGTTCCGAGACAGGGAAGCCCCAGCATTTT.

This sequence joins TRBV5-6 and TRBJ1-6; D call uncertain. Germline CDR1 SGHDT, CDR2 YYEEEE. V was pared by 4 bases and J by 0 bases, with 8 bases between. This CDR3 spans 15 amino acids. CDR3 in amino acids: CASSGLRSYNSPLHF. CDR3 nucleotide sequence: TGTGCCAGCAGCGGCCTTCGCTCCTATAATTCACCCCTCCACTTT.

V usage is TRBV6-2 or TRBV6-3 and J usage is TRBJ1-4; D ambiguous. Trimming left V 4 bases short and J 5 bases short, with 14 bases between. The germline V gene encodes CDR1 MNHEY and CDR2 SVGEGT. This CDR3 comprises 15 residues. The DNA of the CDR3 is TGTGCCAGCAGTTCACACCAGCGCCGAAATGAAAAACTGTTTTTT. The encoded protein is CASSSHQRRNEKLFF.

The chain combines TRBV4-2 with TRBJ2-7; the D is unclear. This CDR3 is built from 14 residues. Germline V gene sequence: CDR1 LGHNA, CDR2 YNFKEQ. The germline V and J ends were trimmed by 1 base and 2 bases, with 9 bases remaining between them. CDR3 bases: TGTGCCAGCAGCCAAGTAGGCAGCGCCTACGAGCAGTACTTC. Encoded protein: CASSQVGSAYEQYF.

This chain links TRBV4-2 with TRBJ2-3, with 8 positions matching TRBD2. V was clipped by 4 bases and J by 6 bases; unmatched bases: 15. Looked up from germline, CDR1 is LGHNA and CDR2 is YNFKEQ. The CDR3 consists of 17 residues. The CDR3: CASSPSPTGGPMDTQYF. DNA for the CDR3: TGTGCCAGCAGCCCATCCCCAACGGGGGGGCCGATGGATACGCAGTATTTT.

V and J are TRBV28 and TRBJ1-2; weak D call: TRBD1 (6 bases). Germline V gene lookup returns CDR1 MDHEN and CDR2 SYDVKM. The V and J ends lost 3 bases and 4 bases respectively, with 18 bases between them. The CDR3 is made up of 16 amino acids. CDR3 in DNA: TGTGCCAGCAGTTTCGAAGGGGGAGGGATTGTCTATGGCTACACCTTC. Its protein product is CASSFEGGGIVYGYTF.

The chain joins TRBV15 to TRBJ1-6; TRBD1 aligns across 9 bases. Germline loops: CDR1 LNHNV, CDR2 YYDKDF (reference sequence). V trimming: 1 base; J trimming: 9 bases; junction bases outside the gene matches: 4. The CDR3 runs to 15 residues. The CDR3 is CATSRAGTGSSPLHF. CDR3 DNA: TGTGCCACCAGCAGAGCCGGGACAGGGAGTTCACCCCTCCACTTT.

The CDR3 nucleotides are TGTGCCAGCAGCTTAGGCCAGGTATCCTACGAGCAGTACTTC. Translated, it gives CASSLGQVSYEQYF. J is TRBJ2-7 and V is TRBV7-9; D uncertain. The CDR3 consists of 14 residues. V lost 1 base, J lost 1 base, and 8 bases lay in between. Germline V lookup: CDR1 SEHNR, CDR2 FQNEAQ (reference sequence).

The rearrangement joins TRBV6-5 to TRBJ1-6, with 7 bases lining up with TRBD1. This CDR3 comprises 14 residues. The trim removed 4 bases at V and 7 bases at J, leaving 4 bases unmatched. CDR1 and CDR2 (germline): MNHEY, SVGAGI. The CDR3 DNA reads TGTGCCAGCAGTTCGGGACAGTTAAATTCACCCCTCCACTTT. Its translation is CASSSGQLNSPLHF.

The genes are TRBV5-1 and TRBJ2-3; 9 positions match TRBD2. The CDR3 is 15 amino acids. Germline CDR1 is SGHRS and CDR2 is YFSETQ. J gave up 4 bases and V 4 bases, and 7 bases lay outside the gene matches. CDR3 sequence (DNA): TGCGCCAGCAGCGGGGTAGCGGGAGTTCCAGATACGCAGTATTTT. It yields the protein CASSGVAGVPDTQYF.

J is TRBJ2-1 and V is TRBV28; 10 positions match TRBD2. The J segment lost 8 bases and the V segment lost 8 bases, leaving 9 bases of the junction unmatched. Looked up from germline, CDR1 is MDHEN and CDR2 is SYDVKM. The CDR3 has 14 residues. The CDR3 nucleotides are TGTGCCAGCCGATTAGCGGGAGGTGGGGATGAGCAGTTCTTC. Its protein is CASRLAGGGDEQFF. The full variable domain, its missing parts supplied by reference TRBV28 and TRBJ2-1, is DVKVTQSSRYLVKRTGEKVFLECVQDMDHENMFWYRQDPGLGLRLIYFSYDVKMKEKGDIPEGYSVSREKKERFSLILESASTNQTSMYLCASRLAGGGDEQFFGPGTRLTVL.

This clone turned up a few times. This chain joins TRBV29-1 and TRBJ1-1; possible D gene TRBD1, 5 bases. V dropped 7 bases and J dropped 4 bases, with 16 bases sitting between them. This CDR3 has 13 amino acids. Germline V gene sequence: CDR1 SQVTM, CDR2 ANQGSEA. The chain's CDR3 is CSAPGGSGTEAFF. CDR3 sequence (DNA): TGCAGCGCACCCGGGGGATCGGGCACTGAAGCTTTCTTT.